This T cell receptor (beta chain) was documented in a study of blood T cell repertoires in COVID-19. Study-wide background: COVID-19 samples, acute and convalescent, were from the United States, Italy and Spain. T cells, B-cell-depleted T cells, or PBMCs provided the cDNA or gDNA that served as material.

Seattle cases were enrolled at active infection and followed longitudinally. Germline V CDR1 and CDR2: SEHNR, FQNEAQ (reference sequence). The CDR3 runs 12 residues. The junction had 2 bases not matched to a gene; V was cut back by 3 bases and J by 7 bases. Original data processing: Amplifying reference gene primers gave estimates of nucleated cell counts. The protocol was immunoSEQ multiplex PCR, while the TCRdb copy is restricted to in-frame clones and leaves out a portion. V, J and clone size derive from that table, while D and trimming were established from the DNA sequence. The table records tens of thousands of clones, about 89% of them present only once.

Sequences were obtained from peripheral blood. The receptor's source is a man aged 60 to 75 with COVID-19, enrolled during active disease. The chain is built from TRBV7-9 and TRBJ2-5; 7 bases match TRBD2. CDR3 in DNA: TGTGCCAGCAGCTTGGGGGAGGGGACCCAGTACTTC. Protein product: CASSLGEGTQYF.